Detailed here is one T cell receptor (beta chain). These data come from a study of shared T cell receptors in the human thymus. From germline, CDR1 is SGHTA and CDR2 FQGNSA. CDR3 length: 18 residues. V was pared by 4 bases and J by 4 bases, with 23 bases between. Assay used: immunoSEQ multiplex PCR; TCRdb lists only in-frame clones, some missing. The sample has about 660,000 clones, around 87% seen once. Separately, the same data were catalogued under a study of human thymus T cells. From that second work: Among unrelated individuals, related research reported thymic repertoires that overlapped highly.

The sample taken for sequencing was thymocytes. This rearrangement joins TRBV7-2 to TRBJ2-1; the D gene is possibly TRBD2 (6 bases). This sequence originates from a boy under two years old with a congenital heart defect. In nucleotides, the CDR3 is TGTGCCAGCAGCTCGCCGGGCCCGGCGGGAACCCGGTACAATGAGCAGTTCTTC. Its protein product is CASSSPGPAGTRYNEQFF. The variable domain in full, with the rest retrieved from reference TRBV7-2 and TRBJ2-1, is GAGVSQSPSNKVTEKGKDVELRCDPISGHTALYWYRQSLGQGLEFLIYFQGNSAPDKSGLPSDRFSAERTGGSVSTLTIQRTQQEDSAVYLCASSSPGPAGTRYNEQFFGPGTRLTVL.